This TCR beta chain was profiled in a study of cytomegalovirus exposure and HLA in healthy donors. The CDR3 covers 13 residues. Germline V gene data show CDR1 as MNHEY and CDR2 as SMNVEV (reference sequence). Trimming pared 2 bases from V and 4 bases from J, leaving 8 bases between. The primer mix had 60 Vbeta and 13 Jbeta primers. Sequencing was performed with immunoSEQ multiplex PCR; in TCRdb, only in-frame clones are kept and a portion is missing. The sample gives under 200,000 clones, approximately 82% of which show up once; around 1.7% is in the top ten. The clonotype comes from a woman younger than 35 in good health and CMV-seronegative. The V call is TRBV27, the J call TRBJ1-2, with D possibly matching TRBD1 (5 bases). Specimen: PBMCs. The CDR3 coding sequence is TGTGCCAGCAGTTTAACGGGGGGCTATGGCTACACCTTC. The encoded protein is CASSLTGGYGYTF.